The following is a T cell receptor (beta chain) sequence with its context. The antigen is not known. The sample is drawn from a study of CD8 T cells in ankylosing spondylitis. Library preparation for TCR beta used quantitative 5'-RACE with molecular barcodes. In TCRdb, the 5' RACE reads were re-called with MiXCR into one record per CDR3 protein. The sample includes 250,000 to 400,000 distinct CDR3 sequences, 9.5% to 13% seen only once; the top ten take around 8.4%. The V gene lost 4 bases and the J gene lost 10 bases, with 13 bases spanning the gap. CDR3 size: 12 residues. Germline V gene data show CDR1 as MDHEN and CDR2 as SYDVKM. General study points: Earlier authors reported some of these motif variants in reactive arthritis synovial fluid and blood.

Sequencing was done on a sample of blood, either unsorted or a sorted T cell fraction (not recorded which). The V call is TRBV28, the J call TRBJ1-1; D unclear. The source of this sequence is a female donor with ankylosing spondylitis or in good health (not recorded which). Here the CDR3 DNA reads TGTGCCAGCAGTTACGGACCCGAGGTAGCTTTCTTT. Its protein product is CASSYGPEVAFF.